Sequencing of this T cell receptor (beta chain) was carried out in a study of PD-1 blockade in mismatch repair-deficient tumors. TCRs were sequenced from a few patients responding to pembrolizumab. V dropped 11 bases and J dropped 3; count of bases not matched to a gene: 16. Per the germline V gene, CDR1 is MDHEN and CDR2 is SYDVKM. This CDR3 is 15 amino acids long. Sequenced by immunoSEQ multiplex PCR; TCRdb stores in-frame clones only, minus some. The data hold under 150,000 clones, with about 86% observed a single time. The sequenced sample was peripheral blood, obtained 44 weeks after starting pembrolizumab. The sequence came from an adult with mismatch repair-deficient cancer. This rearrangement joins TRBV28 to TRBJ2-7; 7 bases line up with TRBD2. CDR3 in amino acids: CASGSASGLDYEQYF. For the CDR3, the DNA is TGTGCCTCGGGTTCGGCTAGCGGTCTTGACTACGAGCAGTACTTC.